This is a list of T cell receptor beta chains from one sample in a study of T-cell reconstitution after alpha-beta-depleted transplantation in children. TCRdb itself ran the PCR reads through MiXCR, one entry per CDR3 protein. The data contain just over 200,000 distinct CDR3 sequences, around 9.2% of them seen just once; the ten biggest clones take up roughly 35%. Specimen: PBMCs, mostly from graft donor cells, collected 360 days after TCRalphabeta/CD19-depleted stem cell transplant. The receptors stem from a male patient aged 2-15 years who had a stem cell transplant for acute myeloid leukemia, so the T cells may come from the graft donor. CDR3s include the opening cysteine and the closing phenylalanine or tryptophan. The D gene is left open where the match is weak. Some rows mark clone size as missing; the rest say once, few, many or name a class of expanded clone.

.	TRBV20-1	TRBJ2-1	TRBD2	CSAPSGGLAGWSYNEQFF	TGCAGTGCCCCCTCTGGTGGACTAGCGGGGTGGTCCTACAATGAGCAGTTCTTC
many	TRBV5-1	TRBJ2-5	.	CASSLIEGSQETQYF	TGCGCCAGCAGCTTGATAGAGGGTTCCCAAGAGACCCAGTACTTC
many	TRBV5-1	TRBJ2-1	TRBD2	CASSLAGLAGAGIGNEQFF	TGCGCCAGCAGCTTGGCGGGACTAGCGGGAGCGGGCATCGGGAATGAGCAGTTCTTC
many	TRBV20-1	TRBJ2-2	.	CSARRTEANTGELFF	TGCAGTGCTAGGCGGACTGAAGCGAACACCGGGGAGCTGTTTTTT
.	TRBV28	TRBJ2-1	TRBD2	CASSRGTSGGNEQFF	TGTGCCAGCAGTCGTGGGACTAGCGGGGGCAATGAGCAGTTCTTC
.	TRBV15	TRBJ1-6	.	CATSRDQAGSGNSPLHF	TGTGCCACCAGCAGAGATCAGGCAGGATCGGGAAATTCACCCCTCCACTTT
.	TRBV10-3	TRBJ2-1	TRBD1	CAISDPARGRNEQFF	TGTGCCATCAGTGACCCGGCCAGGGGGCGTAATGAGCAGTTCTTC
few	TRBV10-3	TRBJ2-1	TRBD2	CATCRMGITSGNEQFF	TGTGCCACCTGTAGGATGGGTATTACTAGCGGCAATGAGCAGTTCTTC
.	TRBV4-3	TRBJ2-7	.	CASSQETEWYEQYF	TGCGCCAGCAGCCAAGAGACGGAGTGGTACGAGCAGTACTTC
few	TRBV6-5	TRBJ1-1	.	CASSYSSGGIAFF	TGTGCCAGCAGTTACTCTTCCGGGGGAATCGCTTTCTTT
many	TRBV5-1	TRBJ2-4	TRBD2	CASSSSSGKVKNIQYF	TGCGCCAGCAGCTCCTCGAGCGGGAAGGTCAAAAACATTCAGTACTTC
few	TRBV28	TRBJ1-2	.	CASSLWQGYGYTF	TGTGCCAGCAGTTTATGGCAGGGTTATGGCTACACCTTC
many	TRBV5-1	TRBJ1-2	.	CASSGRSGYTF	TGCGCCAGCAGCGGGAGATCTGGCTACACCTTC
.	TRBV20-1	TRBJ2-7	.	CSARDSSSYERYF	TGCAGTGCTAGGGACTCGAGCTCCTACGAGCGGTACTTC
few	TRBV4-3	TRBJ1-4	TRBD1	CASSQNLRDRDEKLFF	TGCGCCAGCAGCCAGAACCTCCGGGACAGGGACGAAAAACTGTTTTTT
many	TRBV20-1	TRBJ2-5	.	CSAREGRRQETQYF	TGCAGTGCTAGAGAGGGACGGCGGCAAGAGACCCAGTACTTC
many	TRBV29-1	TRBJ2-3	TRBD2	CSVEAQSGGLGTDTQYF	TGCAGCGTTGAAGCTCAGTCGGGGGGTTTGGGTACAGATACGCAGTATTTT
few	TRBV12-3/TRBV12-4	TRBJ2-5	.	CASSLRRQSGAQYF	TGTGCCAGCAGTTTAAGGCGGCAGTCTGGGGCCCAGTACTTC
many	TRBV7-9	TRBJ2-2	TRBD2	CASAKAGGPGTGELFF	TGTGCCAGCGCTAAGGCGGGAGGGCCTGGCACCGGGGAGCTGTTTTTT
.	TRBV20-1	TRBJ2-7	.	CSAPTPYEQYF	TGCAGTGCTCCCACCCCGTACGAGCAGTACTTC
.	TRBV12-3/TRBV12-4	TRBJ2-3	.	CASSTASDTQYF	TGTGCCAGCAGCACAGCTTCGGATACGCAGTATTTT
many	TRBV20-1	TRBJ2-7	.	CSASGRGLNEQYF	TGCAGTGCCTCGGGTAGGGGACTCAACGAGCAGTACTTC
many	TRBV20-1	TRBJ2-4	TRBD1	CSANLEDRGKNIQYF	TGCAGTGCCAACCTGGAGGACAGGGGGAAAAACATTCAGTACTTC
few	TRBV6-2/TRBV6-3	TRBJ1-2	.	CASSLRPSAGYTF	TGTGCCAGCAGTCTTCGGCCCTCGGCTGGCTACACCTTC
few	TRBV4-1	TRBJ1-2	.	CASSQNSEARSKNGYTF	TGCGCCAGCAGCCAAAACTCGGAGGCGCGATCCAAGAATGGCTACACCTTC
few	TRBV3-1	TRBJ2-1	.	CASSPSSRYNEQFF	TGTGCCAGCAGCCCCAGTAGTCGCTACAATGAGCAGTTCTTC
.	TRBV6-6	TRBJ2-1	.	CASSPWGEQFF	TGTGCCAGCAGTCCATGGGGAGAGCAGTTCTTC
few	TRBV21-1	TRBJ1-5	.	CASSKEGQGAGNQPQHF	TGTGCCAGCAGCAAAGAAGGACAGGGGGCAGGCAATCAGCCCCAGCATTTT
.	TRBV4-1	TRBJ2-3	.	CASSHQIPGQLVDTQYF	TGCGCCAGCAGCCACCAAATTCCAGGACAGCTCGTTGATACGCAGTATTTT
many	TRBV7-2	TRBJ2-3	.	CASSLGGPTVF	TGTGCCAGCAGCTTAGGTGGGCCGACGGTTTTT
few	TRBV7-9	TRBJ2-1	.	CASSTVTIGSYNEQFF	TGTGCCAGCAGCACAGTGACTATAGGGTCCTACAATGAGCAGTTCTTC
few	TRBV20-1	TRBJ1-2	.	CSARRPTGRIYGYTF	TGCAGTGCTAGAAGACCCACGGGCAGGATCTATGGCTACACCTTC
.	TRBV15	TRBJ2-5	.	CATTSGFQETQYF	TGTGCCACCACTTCAGGGTTTCAAGAGACCCAGTACTTC
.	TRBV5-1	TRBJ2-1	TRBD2	CASRPASGRSYEQFF	TGCGCCAGCAGGCCTGCTAGCGGGAGGTCATATGAGCAGTTCTTC
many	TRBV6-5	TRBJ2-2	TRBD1	CASSSPGTGKAGELFF	TGTGCCAGCAGTTCACCCGGGACAGGGAAAGCCGGGGAGCTGTTTTTT
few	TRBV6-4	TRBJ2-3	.	CASSDSGGSTDTQYF	TGTGCCAGCAGTGACTCAGGGGGAAGCACAGATACGCAGTATTTT
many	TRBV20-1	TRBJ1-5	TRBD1	CSARPGTGDQPQHF	TGCAGTGCTAGACCCGGGACAGGGGATCAGCCCCAGCATTTT
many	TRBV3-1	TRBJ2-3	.	CASRDRGTDTQYF	TGTGCCAGCAGGGACCGGGGCACAGATACGCAGTATTTT
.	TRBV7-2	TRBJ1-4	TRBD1	CASSAQGSNEKLFF	TGTGCCAGCAGCGCACAGGGGTCTAATGAAAAACTGTTTTTT
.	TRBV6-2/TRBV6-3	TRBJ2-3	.	CASSYGSPPDTQYF	TGTGCCAGCAGTTACGGGAGCCCTCCTGATACGCAGTATTTT
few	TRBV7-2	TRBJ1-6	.	CASRLPTSPLHF	TGTGCCAGCAGACTTCCTACTTCACCCCTCCACTTT
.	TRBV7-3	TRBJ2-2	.	CASSPRTGNTGELFF	TGTGCCAGCAGCCCCCGGACGGGGAACACCGGGGAGCTGTTTTTT
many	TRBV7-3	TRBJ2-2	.	CASSKRGGTHLTTNTGELFF	TGTGCCAGCAGCAAAAGGGGGGGCACTCACCTAACTACGAACACCGGGGAGCTGTTTTTT
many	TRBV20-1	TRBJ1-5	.	CSARDAGLGSNQPQHF	TGCAGTGCTAGAGATGCAGGGCTGGGTAGCAATCAGCCCCAGCATTTT
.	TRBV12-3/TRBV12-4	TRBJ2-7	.	CASTAGRLNEQYF	TGTGCCAGCACCGCGGGGCGGTTAAACGAGCAGTACTTC
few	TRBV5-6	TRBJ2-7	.	CASSLSSLDYGAYEQYF	TGTGCCAGCAGCTTGTCGTCCCTGGACTACGGCGCCTACGAGCAGTACTTC
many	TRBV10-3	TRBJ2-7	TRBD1	CAISDPGQALYEQYF	TGTGCCATCAGCGATCCGGGACAGGCGCTCTACGAGCAGTACTTC
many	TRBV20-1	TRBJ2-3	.	CSARDSPGAGTDTQYF	TGCAGTGCTAGAGATTCGCCGGGAGCTGGCACAGATACGCAGTATTTT
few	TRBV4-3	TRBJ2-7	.	CASSQGGGEGYEQYF	TGCGCCAGCAGCCAAGGAGGGGGTGAAGGCTACGAGCAGTACTTC
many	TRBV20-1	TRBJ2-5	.	CSARIIQETQYF	TGCAGTGCTAGGATTATACAAGAGACCCAGTACTTC
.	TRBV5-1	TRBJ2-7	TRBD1	CASSLGKPGQFPYEQYF	TGCGCCAGCAGCTTGGGTAAGCCGGGACAGTTCCCCTACGAGCAGTACTTC
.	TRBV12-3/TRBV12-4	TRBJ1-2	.	CASSPGGVNYGYTF	TGTGCCAGCAGCCCAGGAGGGGTAAACTATGGCTACACCTTC
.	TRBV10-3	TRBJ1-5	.	CAISQGTGNQPQHF	TGTGCCATCAGTCAGGGAACGGGCAATCAGCCCCAGCATTTT
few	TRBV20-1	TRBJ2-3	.	CSARMQGRDTQYF	TGCAGTGCTAGAATGCAGGGAAGAGATACGCAGTATTTT
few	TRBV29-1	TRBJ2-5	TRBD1	CSGLQGEETQYF	TGCAGCGGGTTACAGGGGGAAGAGACCCAGTACTTC
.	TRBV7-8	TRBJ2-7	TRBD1	CASSTRQGPLEQYF	TGTGCCAGCAGCACGCGACAGGGCCCCTTAGAGCAGTACTTC
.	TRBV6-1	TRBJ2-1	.	CASRRDTAPYNEQFF	TGTGCCAGCAGACGCGACACCGCCCCCTACAATGAGCAGTTCTTC